A single sample is the source of the 9 T cell receptor beta chains below, sequenced in a study of blood T cell repertoires in COVID-19. TCRdb's copy holds only in-frame clones and misses some; the assay was immunoSEQ multiplex PCR. This table holds around 18,000 clones, 75% to 85% found once. What was sequenced was peripheral blood. These receptors all stem from a man older than 75 with acute or convalescent COVID-19.

A few counts support this clone. This sequence joins TRBV7-2 and TRBJ1-6, with TRBD1 identical over 7 bases. The CDR3 consists of 16 residues. Trimming at V came to 7 bases and at J to 7 bases, leaving 13 bases not matched to a gene. Germline V gene sequence: CDR1 SGHTA, CDR2 FQGNSA. This CDR3 reads CASTNTGLGGNSPLHF. Written as DNA, the CDR3 is TGTGCCAGCACCAATACAGGGTTAGGGGGCAATTCACCCCTCCACTTT.

This clone turned up a few times. V usage is TRBV3-1 (or the pseudogene TRBV3-2) and J usage is TRBJ1-2, with 7 bases identical to TRBD1. J gave up 6 bases and V 6 bases, and 16 bases lay outside the gene matches. This CDR3 spans 16 amino acids. Germline V gene sequence: CDR1 LGHDT, CDR2 YNNKEL (reference sequence). As DNA, the CDR3 is TGTGCCAGCAGACACCAGACCAATAGACAGGGCGATGGCTACACCTTC. This encodes CASRHQTNRQGDGYTF.

The gene calls are TRBV19 and TRBJ2-2; 9 bases are shared with TRBD1. The CDR3 runs 16 residues. Germline assignment: CDR1 LNHDA and CDR2 SQIVND (reference sequence). Germline trimming cut 3 bases from V and 6 bases from J; bases unmatched to any gene: 8. The CDR3 bases are TGTGCCAGTAGTATCAACAGGGGGCGTTTCGCCGGGGAGCTGTTTTTT. This gives the protein CASSINRGRFAGELFF.

This clone has just one count. The chain recombines TRBV7-2 with TRBJ1-4; tentatively, D is TRBD1 (5 bases). V gave up 2 bases and J gave up 4 bases, with 14 bases separating them. The CDR3 has 16 residues. Per the germline V gene, CDR1 is SGHTA and CDR2 is FQGNSA. The CDR3 reads CASSLLGAGINEKLFF. CDR3 in DNA: TGTGCCAGCAGCTTATTAGGGGCAGGGATTAATGAAAAACTGTTTTTT.

This clone was seen a handful of times. This sequence joins TRBV7-9 and TRBJ1-1, with D possibly matching TRBD1 (6 bases). This CDR3 contains 14 residues. Per germline, CDR1 SEHNR and CDR2 FQNEAQ (reference sequence). The germline V and J ends were trimmed by 5 bases and 1 base, with 11 bases remaining between them. Here the CDR3 DNA reads TGTGCCAGCAGCCTAGGAGGGGGGAACACTGAAGCTTTCTTT. Translated: CASSLGGGNTEAFF.

This clone occurred once. The chain joins TRBV7-2 to TRBJ2-5, with 9 nucleotides matching TRBD1. CDR1 and CDR2 from the germline V gene are SGHTA and FQGNSA. Trimming took 4 bases from V and 4 from J; bases not matched to a gene: 4. The CDR3 loop spans 14 amino acids. CDR3 sequence (DNA): TGTGCCAGCAGCTCTCGGGACAGGGCAGAGACCCAGTACTTC. It yields the protein CASSSRDRAETQYF. Looking up the rest from reference TRBV7-2 and TRBJ2-5 gives the full variable domain: GAGVSQSPSNKVTEKGKDVELRCDPISGHTALYWYRQSLGQGLEFLIYFQGNSAPDKSGLPSDRFSAERTGGSVSTLTIQRTQQEDSAVYLCASSSRDRAETQYFGPGTRLLVL.

A few counts support this clone. J is TRBJ1-3 and V is TRBV27, with D uncertain. Trimming cost V 7 bases and J 2 bases, with 12 bases left between them. Germline lookup yields CDR1 MNHEY and CDR2 SMNVEV (reference sequence). This CDR3 contains 14 residues. The CDR3 DNA is TGTGCCAGCATGATGGGGAGCACTGGAAACACCATATATTTT. Translated: CASMMGSTGNTIYF.

The chain recombines TRBV5-1 with TRBJ2-1; TRBD2 agrees at 8 bases. The length of the CDR3 is 15 residues. After removal of 7 bases from V and 5 bases from J, the junction contained 11 bases not matched to a gene. Germline CDR1 SGHRS, CDR2 YFSETQ. CDR3 amino acids: CASRPTGGPNNEQFF. The DNA for the CDR3 is TGCGCCAGCCGACCTACGGGGGGGCCAAACAATGAGCAGTTCTTC.

The V gene is TRBV27, the J gene TRBJ2-1; 11 bases align to TRBD2. The CDR3 has 17 amino acids. Germline lookup yields CDR1 MNHEY and CDR2 SMNVEV (reference sequence). V shed 4 bases and J 6 bases; nucleotides not matched to a gene: 11. CDR3 residues: CASSSPPTSGGSNEQFF. For the CDR3, the DNA is TGTGCCAGCAGTTCTCCCCCTACTAGCGGGGGTAGCAATGAGCAGTTCTTC.